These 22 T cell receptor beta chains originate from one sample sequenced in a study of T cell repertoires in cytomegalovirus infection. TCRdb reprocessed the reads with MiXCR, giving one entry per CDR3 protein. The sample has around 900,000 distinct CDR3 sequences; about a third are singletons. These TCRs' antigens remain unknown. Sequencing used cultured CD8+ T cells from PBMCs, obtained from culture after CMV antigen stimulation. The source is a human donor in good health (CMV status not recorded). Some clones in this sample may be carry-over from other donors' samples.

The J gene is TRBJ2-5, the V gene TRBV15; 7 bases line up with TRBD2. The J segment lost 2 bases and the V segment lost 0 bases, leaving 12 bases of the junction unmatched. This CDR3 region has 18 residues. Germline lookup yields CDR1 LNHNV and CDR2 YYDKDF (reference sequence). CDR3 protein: CATSRELGVAGLQETQYF. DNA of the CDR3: TGTGCCACCAGCAGAGAGCTCGGGGTAGCGGGTCTACAAGAGACCCAGTACTTC.

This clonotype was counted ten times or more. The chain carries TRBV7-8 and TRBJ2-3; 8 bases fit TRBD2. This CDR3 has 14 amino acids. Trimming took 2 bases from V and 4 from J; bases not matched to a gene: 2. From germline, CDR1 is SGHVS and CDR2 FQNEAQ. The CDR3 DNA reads TGTGCCAGCAGCTTAAGGACTAGCTCAGATACGCAGTATTTT. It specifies CASSLRTSSDTQYF.

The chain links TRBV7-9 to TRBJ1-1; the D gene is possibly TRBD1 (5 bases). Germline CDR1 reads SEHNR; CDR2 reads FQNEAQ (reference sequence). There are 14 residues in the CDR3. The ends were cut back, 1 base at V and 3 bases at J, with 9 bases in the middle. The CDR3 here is CASSLGSGYTEAFF. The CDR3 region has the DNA TGTGCCAGCAGCTTAGGTTCAGGGTACACTGAAGCTTTCTTT.

CDR3 in DNA: TGTGCCAGCATCAAATTCACAGATACGCAGTATTTT. Amino acid sequence: CASIKFTDTQYF. The chain joins TRBV7-9 to TRBJ2-3, with D uncertain. V lost 7 bases and J lost 2, with 7 bases in between. The CDR3 is made up of 12 amino acids. CDR1 SEHNR and CDR2 FQNEAQ come from the germline V gene (reference sequence).

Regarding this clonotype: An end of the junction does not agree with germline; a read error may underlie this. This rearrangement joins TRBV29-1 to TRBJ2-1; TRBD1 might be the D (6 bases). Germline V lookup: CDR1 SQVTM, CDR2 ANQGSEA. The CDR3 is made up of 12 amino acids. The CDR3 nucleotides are TGCAGCCTTGAAAAGGCAGGGGATGAGCAGTTCTTC. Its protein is CSLEKAGDEQFF.

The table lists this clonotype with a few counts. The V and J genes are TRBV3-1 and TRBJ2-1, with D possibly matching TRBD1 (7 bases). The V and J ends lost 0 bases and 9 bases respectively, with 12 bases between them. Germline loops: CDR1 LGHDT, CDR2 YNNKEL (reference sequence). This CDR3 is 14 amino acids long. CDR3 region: CASSQETGRLEQFF. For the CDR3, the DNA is TGTGCCAGCAGCCAAGAGACAGGGAGGCTTGAGCAGTTCTTC.

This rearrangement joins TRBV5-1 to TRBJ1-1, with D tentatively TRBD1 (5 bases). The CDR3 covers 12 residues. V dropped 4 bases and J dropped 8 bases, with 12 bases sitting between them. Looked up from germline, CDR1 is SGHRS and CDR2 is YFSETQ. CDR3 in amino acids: CASSGGTTEAFF. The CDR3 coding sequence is TGCGCCAGCAGCGGAGGGACTACAGAAGCTTTCTTT.

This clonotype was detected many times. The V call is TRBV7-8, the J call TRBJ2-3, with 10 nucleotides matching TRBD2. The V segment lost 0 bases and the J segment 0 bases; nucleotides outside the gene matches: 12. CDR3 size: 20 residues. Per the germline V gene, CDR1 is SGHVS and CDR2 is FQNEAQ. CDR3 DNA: TGTGCCAGCAGCTTAGCGCATGGGCTAGCGGGGGTCTCTAGCACAGATACGCAGTATTTT. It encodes CASSLAHGLAGVSSTDTQYF.

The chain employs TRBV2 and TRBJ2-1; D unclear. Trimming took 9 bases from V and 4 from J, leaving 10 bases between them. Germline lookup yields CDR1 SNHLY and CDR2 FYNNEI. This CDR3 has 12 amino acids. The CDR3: CASQGEYNEQFF. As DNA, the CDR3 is TGTGCCAGTCAAGGAGAGTACAATGAGCAGTTCTTC.

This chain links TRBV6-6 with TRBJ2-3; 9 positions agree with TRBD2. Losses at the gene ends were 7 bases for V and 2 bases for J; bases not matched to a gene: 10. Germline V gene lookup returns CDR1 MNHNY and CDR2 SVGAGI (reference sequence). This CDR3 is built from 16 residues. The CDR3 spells CASNEAGGLTTDTQYF. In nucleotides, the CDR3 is TGTGCCAGCAACGAGGCGGGGGGGCTAACCACAGATACGCAGTATTTT.

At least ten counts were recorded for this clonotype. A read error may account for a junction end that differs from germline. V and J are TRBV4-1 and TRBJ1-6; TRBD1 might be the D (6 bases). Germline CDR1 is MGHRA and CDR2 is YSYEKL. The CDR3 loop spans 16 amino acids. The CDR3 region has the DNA TGTGCCAGTAGTCCTACAGGGAGCTCCTATAATTCACCCCTCCACTTT. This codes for CASSPTGSSYNSPLHF.

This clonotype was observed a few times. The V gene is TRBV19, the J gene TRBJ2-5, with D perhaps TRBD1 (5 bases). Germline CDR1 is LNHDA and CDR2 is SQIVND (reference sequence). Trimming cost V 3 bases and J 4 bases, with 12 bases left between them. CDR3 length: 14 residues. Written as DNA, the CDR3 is TGTGCCAGTAGTATTCCAGGGTTTGGAGAGACCCAGTACTTC. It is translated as CASSIPGFGETQYF.

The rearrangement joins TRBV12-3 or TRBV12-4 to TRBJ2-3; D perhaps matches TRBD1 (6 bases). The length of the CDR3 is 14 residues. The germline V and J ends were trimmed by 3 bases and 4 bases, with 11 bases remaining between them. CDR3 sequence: CASSFEGGPDTQYF. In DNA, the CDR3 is TGTGCCAGCAGTTTCGAAGGGGGACCAGATACGCAGTATTTT.

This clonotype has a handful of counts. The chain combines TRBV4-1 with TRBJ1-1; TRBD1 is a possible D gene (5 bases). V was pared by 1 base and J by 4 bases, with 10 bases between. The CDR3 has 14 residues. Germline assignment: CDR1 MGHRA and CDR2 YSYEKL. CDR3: CASSQGPGGTEAFF. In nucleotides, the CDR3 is TGCGCCAGCAGCCAAGGTCCGGGGGGCACTGAAGCTTTCTTT.

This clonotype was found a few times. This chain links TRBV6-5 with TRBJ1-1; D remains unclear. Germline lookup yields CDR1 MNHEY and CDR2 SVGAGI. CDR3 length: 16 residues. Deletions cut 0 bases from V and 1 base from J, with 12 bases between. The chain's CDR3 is CASSYSRSGGNTEAFF. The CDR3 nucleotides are TGTGCCAGCAGTTACTCGAGGAGTGGTGGGAACACTGAAGCTTTCTTT.

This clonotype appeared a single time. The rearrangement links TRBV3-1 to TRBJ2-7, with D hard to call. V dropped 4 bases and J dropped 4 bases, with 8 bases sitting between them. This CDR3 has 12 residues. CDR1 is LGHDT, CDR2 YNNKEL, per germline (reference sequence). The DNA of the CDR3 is TGTGCCAGCAGCCGGGTCGAGTACGAGCAGTACTTC. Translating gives CASSRVEYEQYF.

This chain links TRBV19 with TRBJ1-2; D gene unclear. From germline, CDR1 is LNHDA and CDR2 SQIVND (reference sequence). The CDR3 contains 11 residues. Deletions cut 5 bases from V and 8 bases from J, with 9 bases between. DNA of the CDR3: TGTGCCAGTAGTTCCAGCCCCGGCTACACCTTC. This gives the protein CASSSSPGYTF.

The CDR3 loop reads CASSSPPTSGEQYV. The CDR3 DNA follows: TGTGCCAGCAGTTCCCCCCCGACTAGCGGCGAGCAGTACGTC. This sequence joins TRBV6-2 or TRBV6-3 and TRBJ2-7, with 9 bases that match TRBD2. The CDR3 has 14 amino acids. The ends lost 4 bases at V and 6 bases at J; junction bases unmatched: 7. Per the germline V gene, CDR1 is MNHEY and CDR2 is SVGEGT.

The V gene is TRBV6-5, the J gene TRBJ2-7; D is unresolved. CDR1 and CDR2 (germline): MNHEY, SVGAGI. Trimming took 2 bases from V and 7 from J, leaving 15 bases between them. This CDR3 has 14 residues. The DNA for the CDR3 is TGTGCCAGCAGTTACGCATTAGGAATGGGAGAGCAGTACTTC. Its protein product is CASSYALGMGEQYF.

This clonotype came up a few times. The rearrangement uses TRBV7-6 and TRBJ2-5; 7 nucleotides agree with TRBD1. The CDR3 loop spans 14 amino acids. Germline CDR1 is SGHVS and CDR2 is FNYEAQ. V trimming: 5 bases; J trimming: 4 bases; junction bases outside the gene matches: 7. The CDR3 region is CASSKTGTGETQYF. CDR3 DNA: TGTGCCAGCAGCAAGACAGGGACGGGAGAGACCCAGTACTTC.

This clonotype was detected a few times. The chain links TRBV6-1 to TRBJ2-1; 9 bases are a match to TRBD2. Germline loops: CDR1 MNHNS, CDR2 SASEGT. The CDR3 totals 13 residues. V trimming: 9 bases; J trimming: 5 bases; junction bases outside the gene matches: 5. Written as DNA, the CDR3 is TGTGCCAGTAGCGGGGGCCTAAACAATGAGCAGTTCTTC. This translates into CASSGGLNNEQFF.

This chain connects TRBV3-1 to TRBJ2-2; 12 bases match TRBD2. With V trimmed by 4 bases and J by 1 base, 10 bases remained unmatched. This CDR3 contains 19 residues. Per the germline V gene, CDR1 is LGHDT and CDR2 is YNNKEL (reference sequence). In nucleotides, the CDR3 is TGTGCCAGCAGCCCCCATTGGACTAGCGGGGTCATGAACACCGGGGAGCTGTTTTTT. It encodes CASSPHWTSGVMNTGELFF.